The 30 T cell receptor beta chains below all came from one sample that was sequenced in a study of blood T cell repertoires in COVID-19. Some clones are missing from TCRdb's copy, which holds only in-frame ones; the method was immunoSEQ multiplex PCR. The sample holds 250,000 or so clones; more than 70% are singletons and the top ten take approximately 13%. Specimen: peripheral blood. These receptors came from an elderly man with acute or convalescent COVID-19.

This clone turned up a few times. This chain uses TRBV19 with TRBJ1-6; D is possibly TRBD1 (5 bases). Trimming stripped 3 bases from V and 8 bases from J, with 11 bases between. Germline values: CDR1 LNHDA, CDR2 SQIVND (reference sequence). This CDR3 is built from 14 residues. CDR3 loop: CASSIRVPDSPLHF. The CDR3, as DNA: TGTGCCAGTAGTATCAGGGTACCGGATTCACCCCTCCACTTT.

The CDR3 loop reads CASSSSGQSSQYF. CDR3 bases: TGTGCCAGCAGTTCCTCGGGACAGTCATCCCAGTACTTC. The chain recombines TRBV27 with TRBJ2-7, with TRBD1 matching 7 bases. Germline lookup yields CDR1 MNHEY and CDR2 SMNVEV (reference sequence). The V and J ends lost 4 bases and 10 bases, in that order; junction bases with no gene match: 10. The CDR3 has 13 residues.

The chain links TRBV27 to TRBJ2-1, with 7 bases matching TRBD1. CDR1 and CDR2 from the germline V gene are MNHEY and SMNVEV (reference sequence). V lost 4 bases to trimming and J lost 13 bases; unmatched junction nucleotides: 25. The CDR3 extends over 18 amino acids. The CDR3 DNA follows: TGTGCCAGCAGTTGGGACAGTGAACCACGAATAACAGGTGGGGAACAGTTCTTC. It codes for CASSWDSEPRITGGEQFF.

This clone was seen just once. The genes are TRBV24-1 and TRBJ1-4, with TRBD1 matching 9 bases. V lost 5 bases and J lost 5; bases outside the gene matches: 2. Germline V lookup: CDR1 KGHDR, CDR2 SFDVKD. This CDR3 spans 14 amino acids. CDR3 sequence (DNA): TGTGCCACCAGTGCCGGGACAGGGAATGAAAAACTGTTTTTT. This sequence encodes CATSAGTGNEKLFF.

The CDR3 reads CASSQDRITVAGNGPWETQYF. The DNA for the CDR3 is TGTGCCAGCAGCCAAGATCGGATTACGGTAGCGGGGAATGGTCCGTGGGAGACCCAGTACTTC. The V gene is TRBV3-1 (or the pseudogene TRBV3-2), the J gene TRBJ2-5; TRBD2 aligns across 8 bases. The V gene end was trimmed by 0 bases and the J gene end by 5 bases; junction bases not matched to a gene: 23. The CDR3 spans 21 residues. Per the germline V gene, CDR1 is LGHDT and CDR2 is YNNKEL (reference sequence).

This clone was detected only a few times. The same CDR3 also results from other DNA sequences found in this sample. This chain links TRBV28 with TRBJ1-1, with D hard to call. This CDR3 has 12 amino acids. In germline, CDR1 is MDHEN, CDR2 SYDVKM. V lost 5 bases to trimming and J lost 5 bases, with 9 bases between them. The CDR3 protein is CASSPRRTEAFF. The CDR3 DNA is TGTGCCAGCAGTCCCAGGAGGACTGAAGCTTTCTTT.

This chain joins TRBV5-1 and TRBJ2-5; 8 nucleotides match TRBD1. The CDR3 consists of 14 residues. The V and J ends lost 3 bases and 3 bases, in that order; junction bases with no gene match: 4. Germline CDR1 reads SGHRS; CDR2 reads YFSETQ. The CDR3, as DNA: TGCGCCAGCAGCTCTACAGGGGGGAAAGAGACCCAGTACTTC. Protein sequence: CASSSTGGKETQYF.

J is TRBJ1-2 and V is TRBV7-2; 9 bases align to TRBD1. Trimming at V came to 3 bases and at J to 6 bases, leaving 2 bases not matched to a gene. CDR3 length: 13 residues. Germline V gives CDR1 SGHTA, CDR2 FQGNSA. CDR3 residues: CASSFGTGNGYTF. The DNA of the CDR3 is TGTGCCAGCAGCTTCGGGACAGGGAATGGCTACACCTTC.

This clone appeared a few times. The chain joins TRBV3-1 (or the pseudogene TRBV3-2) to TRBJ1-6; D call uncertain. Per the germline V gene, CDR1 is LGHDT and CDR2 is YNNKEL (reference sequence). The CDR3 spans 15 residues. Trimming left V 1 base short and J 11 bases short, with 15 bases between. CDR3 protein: CASSQVLLSEAPLHF. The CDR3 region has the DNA TGTGCCAGCAGCCAAGTACTTCTCTCCGAGGCACCCCTCCACTTT.

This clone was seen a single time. The CDR3 sequence is CASSSINEQYF. In DNA form, the CDR3 reads TGTGCCAGCAGCTCTATCAACGAGCAGTACTTC. V gene TRBV3-1 (or the pseudogene TRBV3-2) combines with J gene TRBJ2-7; D gene ambiguous. V lost 5 bases, J lost 5 bases, and 7 bases lay in between. This CDR3 spans 11 amino acids. Germline CDR1 reads LGHDT; CDR2 reads YNNKEL (reference sequence).

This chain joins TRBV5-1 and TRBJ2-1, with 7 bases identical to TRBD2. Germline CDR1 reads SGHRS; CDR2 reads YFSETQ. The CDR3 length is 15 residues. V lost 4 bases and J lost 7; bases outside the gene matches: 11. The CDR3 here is CASSDGTTNLNEQFF. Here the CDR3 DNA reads TGCGCCAGCAGCGACGGGACTACCAATCTGAATGAGCAGTTCTTC.

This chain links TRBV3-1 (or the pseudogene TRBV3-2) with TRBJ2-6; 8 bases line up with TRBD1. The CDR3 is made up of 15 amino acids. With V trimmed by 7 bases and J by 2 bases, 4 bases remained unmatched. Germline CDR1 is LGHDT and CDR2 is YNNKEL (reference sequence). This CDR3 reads CASTQDRAGANVLTF. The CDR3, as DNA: TGTGCCAGCACCCAGGACAGGGCTGGGGCCAACGTCCTGACTTTC.

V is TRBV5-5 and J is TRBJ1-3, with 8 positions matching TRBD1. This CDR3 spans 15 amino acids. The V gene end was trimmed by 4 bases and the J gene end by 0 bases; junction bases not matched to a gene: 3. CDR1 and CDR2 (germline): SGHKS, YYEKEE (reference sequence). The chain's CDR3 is CASSTTGASGNTIYF. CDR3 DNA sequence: TGTGCCAGCAGCACGACAGGGGCCTCTGGAAACACCATATATTTT.

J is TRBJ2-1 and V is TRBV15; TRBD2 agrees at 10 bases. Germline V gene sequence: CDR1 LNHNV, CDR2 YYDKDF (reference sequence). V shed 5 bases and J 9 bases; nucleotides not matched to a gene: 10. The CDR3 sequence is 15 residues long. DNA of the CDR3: TGTGCCACCAGCGGCAAGCGGGGGGGCCGGTCTGAGCAGTTCTTC. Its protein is CATSGKRGGRSEQFF.

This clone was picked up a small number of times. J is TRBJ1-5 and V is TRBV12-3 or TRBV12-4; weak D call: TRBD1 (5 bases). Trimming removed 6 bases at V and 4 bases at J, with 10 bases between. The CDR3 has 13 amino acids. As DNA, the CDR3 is TGTGCCAGCAGCGTACAGGTGAATCAGCCCCAGCATTTT. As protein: CASSVQVNQPQHF.

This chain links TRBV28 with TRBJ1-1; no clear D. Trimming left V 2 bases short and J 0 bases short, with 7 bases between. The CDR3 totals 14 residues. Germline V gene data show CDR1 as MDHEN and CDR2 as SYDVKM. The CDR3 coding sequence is TGTGCCAGCAGTTTAGGGCAGATGAACACTGAAGCTTTCTTT. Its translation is CASSLGQMNTEAFF.

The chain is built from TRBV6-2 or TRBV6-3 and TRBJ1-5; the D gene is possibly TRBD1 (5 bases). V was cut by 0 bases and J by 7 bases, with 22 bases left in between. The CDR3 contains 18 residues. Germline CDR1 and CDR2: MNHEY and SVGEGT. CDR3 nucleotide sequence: TGTGCCAGCAGTTACTCGAAAGTTACAGGCCGAGACCGACAGCCCCAGCATTTT. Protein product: CASSYSKVTGRDRQPQHF.

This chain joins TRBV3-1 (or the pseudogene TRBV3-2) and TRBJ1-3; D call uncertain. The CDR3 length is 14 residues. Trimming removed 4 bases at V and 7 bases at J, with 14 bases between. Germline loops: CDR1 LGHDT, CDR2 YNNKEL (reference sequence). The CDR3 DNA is TGTGCCAGCAGCCTCGTTGGAGGGAGGAACACCATATATTTT. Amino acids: CASSLVGGRNTIYF.

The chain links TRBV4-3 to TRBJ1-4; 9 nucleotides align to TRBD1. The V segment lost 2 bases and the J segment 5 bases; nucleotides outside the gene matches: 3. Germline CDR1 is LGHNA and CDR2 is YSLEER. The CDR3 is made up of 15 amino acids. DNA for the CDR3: TGCGCCAGCAGCCAATCGGGACAGGGCAATGAAAAACTGTTTTTT. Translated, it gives CASSQSGQGNEKLFF.

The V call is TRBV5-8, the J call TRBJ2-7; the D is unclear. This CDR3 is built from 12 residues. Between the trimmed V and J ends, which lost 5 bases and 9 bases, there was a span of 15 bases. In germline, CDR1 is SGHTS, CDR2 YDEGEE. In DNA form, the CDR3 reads TGTGCCAGCAGTTTCACCCCCCCGCGGCAGTACTTC. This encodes CASSFTPPRQYF.

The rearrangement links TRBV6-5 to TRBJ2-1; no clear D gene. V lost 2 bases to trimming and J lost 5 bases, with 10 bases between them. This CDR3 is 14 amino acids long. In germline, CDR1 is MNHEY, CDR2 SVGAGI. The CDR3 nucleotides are TGTGCCAGCAGTTACCCGGGTCCCGACAATGAGCAGTTCTTC. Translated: CASSYPGPDNEQFF.

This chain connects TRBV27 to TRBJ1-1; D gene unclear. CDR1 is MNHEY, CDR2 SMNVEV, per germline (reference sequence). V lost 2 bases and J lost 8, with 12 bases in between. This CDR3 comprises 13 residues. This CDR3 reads CASSLGWGDEAFF. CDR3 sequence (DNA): TGTGCCAGCAGTTTAGGTTGGGGAGACGAAGCTTTCTTT.

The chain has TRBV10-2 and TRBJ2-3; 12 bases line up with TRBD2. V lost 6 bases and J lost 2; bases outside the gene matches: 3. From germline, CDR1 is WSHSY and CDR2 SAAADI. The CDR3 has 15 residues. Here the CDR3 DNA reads TGCGCCAGCAGCACTAGCGGGGGGTTCACAGATACGCAGTATTTT. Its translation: CASSTSGGFTDTQYF.

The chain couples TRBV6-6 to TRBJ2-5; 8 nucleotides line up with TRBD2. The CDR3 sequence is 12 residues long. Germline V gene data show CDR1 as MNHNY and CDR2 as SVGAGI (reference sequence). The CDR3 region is CVAGGWQETQYF. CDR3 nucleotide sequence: TGTGTCGCGGGGGGTTGGCAAGAGACCCAGTACTTC.

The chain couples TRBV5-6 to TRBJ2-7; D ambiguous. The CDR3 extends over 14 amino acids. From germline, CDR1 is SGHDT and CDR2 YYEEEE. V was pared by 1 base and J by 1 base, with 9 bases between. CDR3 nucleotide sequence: TGTGCCAGCAGCTTGCTCCGAGCTTCCTACGAGCAGTACTTC. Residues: CASSLLRASYEQYF. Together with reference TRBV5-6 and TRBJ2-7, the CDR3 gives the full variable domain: DAGVTQSPTHLIKTRGQQVTLRCSPKSGHDTVSWYQQALGQGPQFIFQYYEEEERQRGNFPDRFSGHQFPNYSSELNVNALLLGDSALYLCASSLLRASYEQYFGPGTRLTVT.

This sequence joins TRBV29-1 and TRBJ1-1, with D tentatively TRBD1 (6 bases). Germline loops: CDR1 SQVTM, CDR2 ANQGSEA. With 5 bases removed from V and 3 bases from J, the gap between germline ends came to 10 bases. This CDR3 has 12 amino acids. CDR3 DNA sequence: TGCAGCGTTAAGACAGGCTACACTGAAGCTTTCTTT. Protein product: CSVKTGYTEAFF. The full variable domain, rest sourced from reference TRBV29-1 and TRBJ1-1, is SAVISQKPSRDICQRGTSLTIQCQVDSQVTMMFWYRQQPGQSLTLIATANQGSEATYESGFVIDKFPISRPNLTFSTLTVSNMSPEDSSIYLCSVKTGYTEAFFGQGTRLTVV.

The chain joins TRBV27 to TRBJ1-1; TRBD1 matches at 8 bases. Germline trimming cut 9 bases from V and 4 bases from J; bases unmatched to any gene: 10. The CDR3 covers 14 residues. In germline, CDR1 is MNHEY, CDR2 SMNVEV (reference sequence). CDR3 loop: CASGRQGITTEAFF. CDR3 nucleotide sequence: TGTGCCAGTGGGAGACAGGGGATAACCACTGAAGCTTTCTTT.

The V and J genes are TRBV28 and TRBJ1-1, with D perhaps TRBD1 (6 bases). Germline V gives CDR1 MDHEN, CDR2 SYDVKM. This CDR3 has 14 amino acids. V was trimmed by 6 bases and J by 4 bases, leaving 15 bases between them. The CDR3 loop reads CASRAPGQITEAFF. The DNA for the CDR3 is TGTGCCAGCAGGGCACCTGGACAGATCACTGAAGCTTTCTTT.

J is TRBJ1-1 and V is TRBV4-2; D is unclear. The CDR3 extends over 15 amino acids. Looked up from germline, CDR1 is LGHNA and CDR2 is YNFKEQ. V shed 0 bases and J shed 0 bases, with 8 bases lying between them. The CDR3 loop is CASSQEGGMNTEAFF. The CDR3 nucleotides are TGTGCCAGCAGCCAAGAAGGAGGAATGAACACTGAAGCTTTCTTT.

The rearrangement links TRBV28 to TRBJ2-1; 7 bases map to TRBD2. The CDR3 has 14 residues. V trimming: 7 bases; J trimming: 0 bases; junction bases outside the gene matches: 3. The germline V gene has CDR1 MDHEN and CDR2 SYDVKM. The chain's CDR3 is CASTSGGSYNEQFF. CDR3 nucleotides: TGTGCCAGCACCTCGGGGGGCTCCTACAATGAGCAGTTCTTC.